These T cell receptor beta chains were read from a single sample in a study of T cell responses to AZD1222 COVID-19 vaccine. Only in-frame clones appear in the TCRdb table, and some are missing; sequencing was by immunoSEQ multiplex PCR. The sample lists roughly 140,000 clones, 75% to 95% occurring once. The sample in question was peripheral blood, obtained on day 0 of MenACWY control vaccination. Receptor source: an adult in good health. CDR3s include the opening cysteine and the closing phenylalanine or tryptophan. A D gene is named only where the DNA matches it firmly. Rows may omit the clone size; those that give it use once, few, many or a size class.

NA	TRBJ2-7	14	NA	TRBV6-5	CASSTWQEGDEQYF	TGTGCCAGCAGTACTTGGCAGGAGGGAGACGAGCAGTACTTC
NA	TRBJ1-5	17	TRBD1	TRBV27	CASSPLQWWDRGQPQHF	TGTGCCAGCAGTCCGCTCCAATGGTGGGACAGGGGGCAGCCCCAGCATTTT
NA	TRBJ2-7	14	TRBD1	TRBV5-1	CASSFGQGTDEQYF	TGCGCCAGCAGCTTCGGACAGGGGACCGACGAGCAGTACTTC
NA	TRBJ2-1	15	TRBD1	TRBV18	CASSAGTGGYNEQFF	TGTGCCAGCTCGGCCGGGACAGGGGGCTACAATGAGCAGTTCTTC
NA	TRBJ1-1	15	NA	TRBV18	CASSPQSGLNTEAFF	TGTGCCAGCTCACCACAATCAGGCCTGAACACTGAAGCTTTCTTT
NA	TRBJ1-5	14	NA	TRBV15	CASSLSGANQPQHF	TGTGCCAGCAGTCTTTCCGGGGCCAATCAGCCCCAGCATTTT
NA	TRBJ1-2	14	NA	TRBV28	CASSSPNVGYGYTF	TGTGCCAGCAGTTCCCCTAACGTAGGGTATGGCTACACCTTC
NA	TRBJ1-2	12	NA	TRBV5-6	CASSFQGYGYTF	TGTGCCAGCAGCTTCCAGGGTTATGGCTACACCTTC
NA	TRBJ1-1	14	TRBD1	TRBV7-3	CASSAQGDNTEAFF	TGTGCCAGCAGCGCTCAGGGGGACAACACTGAAGCTTTCTTT
NA	TRBJ2-4	19	NA	TRBV3-1/TRBV3-2	CASSQDFGVGGPSKNIQYF	TGTGCCAGCAGCCAAGATTTCGGAGTCGGGGGACCCAGCAAAAACATTCAGTACTTC
NA	TRBJ1-1	11	NA	TRBV19	CASRPTLEAFF	TGTGCCAGTAGACCTACCCTAGAGGCTTTCTTT
NA	TRBJ1-5	14	NA	TRBV7-2	CASSPRGSNQPQHF	TGTGCCAGCAGCCCCCGGGGCAGCAATCAGCCCCAGCATTTT
NA	TRBJ2-3	14	NA	TRBV7-2	CASRTEPREDTQYF	TGTGCCAGCAGGACTGAGCCACGGGAGGATACGCAGTATTTT
NA	TRBJ2-7	17	TRBD2	TRBV4-1	CASSQESDGGSSYEQYF	TGCGCCAGCAGCCAAGAATCAGACGGGGGGTCCTCCTACGAGCAGTACTTC
NA	TRBJ2-7	14	TRBD1	TRBV6-5	CASSSRQGAYEQYF	TGTGCCAGCAGTTCGCGACAGGGGGCCTACGAGCAGTACTTC
NA	TRBJ1-1	13	NA	TRBV6-5	CASRPRGGAEAFF	TGTGCCAGCAGACCCAGGGGAGGGGCTGAAGCTTTCTTT
NA	TRBJ1-5	14	NA	TRBV19	CASSMPPSGQPQHF	TGTGCCAGTAGTATGCCCCCCAGCGGCCAGCCCCAGCATTTT
once	TRBJ1-6	13	NA	TRBV3-1/TRBV3-2	CASSQDFYSPLHF	TGTGCCAGCAGCCAAGATTTTTATTCACCCCTCCACTTT
NA	TRBJ2-1	15	TRBD2	TRBV5-4	CASSLGSGYLNEQFF	TGTGCCAGCAGCTTAGGTAGCGGGTATCTCAATGAGCAGTTCTTC
once	TRBJ2-7	14	TRBD1	TRBV2	CASSSGQGSYEQYF	TGTGCCAGCAGTTCCGGACAGGGGTCCTACGAGCAGTACTTC
NA	TRBJ2-7	15	NA	TRBV18	CASSSSDSGPYEQYF	TGTGCCAGCTCCTCTAGTGATTCAGGGCCCTACGAGCAGTACTTC
NA	TRBJ2-3	15	NA	TRBV7-6	CASSFSGTETDTQYF	TGTGCCAGCAGTTTCTCCGGTACAGAGACAGATACGCAGTATTTT
NA	TRBJ1-4	15	NA	TRBV3-1/TRBV3-2	CASSSWGGSNEKLFF	TGTGCCAGCAGCTCATGGGGCGGCTCTAATGAAAAACTGTTTTTT
NA	TRBJ1-1	13	NA	TRBV30	CASRAGASTEAFF	TGTGCCTCCCGAGCAGGGGCTAGCACTGAAGCTTTCTTT
NA	TRBJ1-1	13	NA	TRBV6-1	CASSDRRNTEAFF	TGTGCCAGCAGTGACCGACGGAACACTGAAGCTTTCTTT
NA	TRBJ2-2	14	NA	TRBV2	CASSSRGGTGELFF	TGTGCCAGCAGTTCCAGGGGTGGCACCGGGGAGCTGTTTTTT
NA	TRBJ1-5	14	NA	TRBV28	CASSLVGRGQPQHF	TGTGCCAGCAGTTTGGTAGGGAGAGGACAGCCCCAGCATTTT